Detailed here is one T cell receptor (beta chain). The protocol was immunoSEQ multiplex PCR, while the TCRdb copy is restricted to in-frame clones and leaves out a portion. In the table there are over 95,000 clones, about four fifths of which are singletons. This entry comes from a study of blood T cell repertoires in COVID-19. On the study more broadly: There were acute and convalescent COVID-19 samples, and they came from the United States, Italy and Spain.

This CDR3 comprises 13 residues. Germline V gives CDR1 SGHRS, CDR2 YFSETQ. Trimming cost V 3 bases and J 11 bases; bases outside gene matches: 5. The genes are TRBV5-1 and TRBJ1-4; 9 nucleotides match TRBD1. The sequence came from a man aged 65-85 years with active or convalescent COVID-19. Specimen: peripheral blood. The CDR3, as DNA: TGCGCCAGCAGCTCCGGACAGGGGAGTAAACTGTTTTTT. Protein sequence: CASSSGQGSKLFF.